These T cell receptor beta chains were read from a single sample in a study of T cell repertoires in cytomegalovirus infection. TCRdb recomputed calls from the reads with MiXCR, one row per CDR3 protein. Of 650,000 to 900,000 distinct CDR3 sequences in the sample, about 28% are singletons; the top ten hold roughly 13%. What these receptors recognize is not known. This specimen consisted of cultured CD8+ T cells from PBMCs, obtained from culture after CMV antigen stimulation. The receptors shown here come from a human donor in good health (CMV status not recorded). Some clones in this sample may be carry-over from other donors' samples. CDR3s include the opening cysteine and the closing phenylalanine or tryptophan. D genes are given only for firm matches. Where a row states a size, it is once, few, many or the class of an expanded clone; other rows omit it.

V	D	J	size	CDR3	DNA
TRBV15	.	TRBJ1-1	.	CATSRVPGVGTEAFF	TGTGCCACCAGCAGAGTACCAGGGGTGGGCACTGAAGCTTTCTTT
TRBV12-3/TRBV12-4	.	TRBJ1-1	.	CASRSYMNTEAFF	TGTGCCAGCAGATCTTATATGAACACTGAAGCTTTCTTT
TRBV7-2	.	TRBJ1-2	many	CASSLVGRENYGYTF	TGTGCCAGCAGCTTAGTGGGCAGGGAAAACTATGGCTACACCTTC
TRBV5-8	.	TRBJ2-2	.	CASSFPPRRKSGELFF	TGTGCCAGCAGCTTCCCCCCTCGACGAAAGTCCGGGGAGCTGTTTTTT
TRBV7-6	TRBD2	TRBJ2-1	.	CASSLMGGGLVYNEQFF	TGTGCCAGCAGCTTAATGGGGGGGGGTCTAGTCTACAATGAGCAGTTCTTC
TRBV7-9	.	TRBJ2-1	many	CASSPQDSYNEQFF	TGTGCCAGCAGTCCCCAGGACAGTTACAATGAGCAGTTCTTC
TRBV2	.	TRBJ1-2	few	CASSGREGDYGYTF	TGTGCCAGCAGTGGACGTGAGGGTGACTATGGCTACACCTTC
TRBV20-1	.	TRBJ1-5	few	CSASIGNSNQPQHF	TGCAGTGCTAGTATCGGAAATAGCAATCAGCCCCAGCATTTT
TRBV12-3/TRBV12-4	TRBD2	TRBJ2-1	many	CASRTTSGGEHNEQFF	TGTGCCAGCAGAACGACTAGCGGGGGAGAGCACAATGAGCAGTTCTTC
TRBV29-1	TRBD1	TRBJ1-2	.	CSGNRDSYGYTF	TGCAGCGGCAACCGGGACAGCTATGGCTACACCTTC
TRBV7-2	.	TRBJ2-7	many	CASSLVRRGTSYEQYF	TGTGCCAGCAGCTTAGTTCGACGGGGGACCTCCTACGAGCAGTACTTC
TRBV12-3/TRBV12-4	.	TRBJ1-1	few	CASSFQGDTEAFF	TGTGCCAGCAGTTTCCAAGGGGACACTGAAGCTTTCTTT
TRBV4-1	TRBD1	TRBJ2-3	few	CASSQDGTGTSTDTQYF	TGCGCCAGCAGCCAAGATGGGACAGGTACTAGCACAGATACGCAGTATTTT
TRBV7-8	.	TRBJ2-3	.	CASSLRLAPSTDTQYF	TGTGCCAGCAGCTTAAGGTTAGCGCCCAGCACAGATACGCAGTATTTT
TRBV7-9	.	TRBJ1-5	few	CASSLVVQGGNQPQHF	TGTGCCAGCAGCTTAGTCGTACAGGGAGGCAATCAGCCCCAGCATTTT
TRBV27	TRBD1	TRBJ2-5	few	CASGTGQETQYF	TGTGCCAGTGGGACAGGGCAAGAGACCCAGTACTTC
TRBV4-3	.	TRBJ1-2	many	CASSRDRSFYGYTF	TGCGCCAGCAGCCGGGACCGTTCATTCTATGGCTACACCTTC
TRBV6-1	.	TRBJ2-1	few	CASIPSGSEQFF	TGTGCCAGCATCCCCTCAGGGAGTGAGCAGTTCTTC
TRBV2	.	TRBJ1-1	.	CASSLQRKNTEAFF	TGTGCCAGCAGCTTACAGAGAAAGAACACTGAAGCTTTCTTT
TRBV19	.	TRBJ1-1	many	CASRTAGSNTEAFF	TGTGCCAGTAGAACCGCGGGATCGAACACTGAAGCTTTCTTT
TRBV12-5	.	TRBJ1-2	few	CASGLVLGREGYGYTF	TGTGCTAGTGGTTTGGTACTAGGACGTGAGGGCTATGGCTACACCTTC
TRBV5-5	.	TRBJ1-2	.	CASSSPGPTTWENGYTF	TGTGCCAGCAGCTCCCCGGGGCCGACAACCTGGGAAAATGGCTACACCTTC
TRBV6-5	.	TRBJ1-1	.	CATGLMGGGPEAFF	TGTGCCACCGGTTTAATGGGGGGGGGACCTGAAGCTTTCTTT
TRBV7-2	.	TRBJ2-2	medium-sized	CASSKFEAVDDTGELFF	TGTGCCAGCAGCAAGTTCGAGGCCGTGGACGACACCGGGGAGCTGTTTTTT
TRBV6-5	.	TRBJ1-6	once	CASSSRGTDSPLHF	TGTGCCAGCAGTTCCCGGGGCACGGATTCACCCCTCCACTTT
TRBV4-3	.	TRBJ1-5	.	CASSHRGGDGNQPQHF	TGCGCCAGCAGCCACCGCGGGGGAGACGGCAATCAGCCCCAGCATTTT
TRBV6-2/TRBV6-3	.	TRBJ2-1	.	CASSEQGIGYNEQFF	TGTGCCAGCAGCGAACAGGGAATTGGCTACAATGAGCAGTTCTTC
TRBV7-3	TRBD1	TRBJ2-5	.	CASSLRGLETQYF	TGTGCCAGCAGCTTGAGGGGGCTAGAGACCCAGTACTTC
TRBV7-4	.	TRBJ2-2	.	CASGLALRELFF	TGTGCCAGCGGCTTAGCGCTAAGGGAGCTGTTTTTT
TRBV24-1	TRBD1	TRBJ1-5	.	CATRRGGQGNQPQHF	TGTGCCACCAGGCGTGGAGGACAGGGCAATCAGCCCCAGCATTTT
TRBV19	.	TRBJ2-7	.	CASTQGDFDSYEQYF	TGTGCCAGTACCCAGGGCGACTTCGACTCCTACGAGCAGTACTTC